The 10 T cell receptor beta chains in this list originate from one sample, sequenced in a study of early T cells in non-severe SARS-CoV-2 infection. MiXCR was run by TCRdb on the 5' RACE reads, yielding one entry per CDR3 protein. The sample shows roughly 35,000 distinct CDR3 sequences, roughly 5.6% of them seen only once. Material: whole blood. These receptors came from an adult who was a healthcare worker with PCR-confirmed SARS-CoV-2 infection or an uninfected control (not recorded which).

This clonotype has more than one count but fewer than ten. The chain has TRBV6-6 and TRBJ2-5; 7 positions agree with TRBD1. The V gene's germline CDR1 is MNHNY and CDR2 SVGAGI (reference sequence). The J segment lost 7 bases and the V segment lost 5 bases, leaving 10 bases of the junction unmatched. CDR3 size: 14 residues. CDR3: CASSGWDSQGTQYF. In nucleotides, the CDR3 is TGTGCCAGCAGTGGCTGGGACAGCCAGGGGACCCAGTACTTC.

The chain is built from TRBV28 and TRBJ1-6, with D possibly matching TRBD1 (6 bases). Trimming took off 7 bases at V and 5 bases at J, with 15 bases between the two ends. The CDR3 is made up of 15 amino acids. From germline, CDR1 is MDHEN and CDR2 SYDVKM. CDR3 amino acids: CASTSAAGDNSPLHF. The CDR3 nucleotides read TGTGCCAGCACCTCCGCAGCAGGGGATAATTCACCCCTCCACTTT.

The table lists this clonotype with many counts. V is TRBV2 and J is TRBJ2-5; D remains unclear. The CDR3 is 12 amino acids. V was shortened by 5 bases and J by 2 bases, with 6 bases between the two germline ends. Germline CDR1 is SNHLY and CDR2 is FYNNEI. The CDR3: CASSLNQETQYF. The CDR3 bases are TGTGCCAGCAGTTTAAATCAAGAGACCCAGTACTTC.

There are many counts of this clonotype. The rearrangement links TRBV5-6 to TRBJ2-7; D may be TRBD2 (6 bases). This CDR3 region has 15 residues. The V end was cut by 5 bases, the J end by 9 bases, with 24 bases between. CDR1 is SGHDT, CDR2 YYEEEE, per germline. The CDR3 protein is CASSSAEGPDLGQYF. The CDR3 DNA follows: TGTGCCAGCAGTAGTGCGGAGGGCCCTGACCTAGGGCAGTACTTC. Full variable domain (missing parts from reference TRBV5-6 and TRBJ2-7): DAGVTQSPTHLIKTRGQQVTLRCSPKSGHDTVSWYQQALGQGPQFIFQYYEEEERQRGNFPDRFSGHQFPNYSSELNVNALLLGDSALYLCASSSAEGPDLGQYFGPGTRLTVT.

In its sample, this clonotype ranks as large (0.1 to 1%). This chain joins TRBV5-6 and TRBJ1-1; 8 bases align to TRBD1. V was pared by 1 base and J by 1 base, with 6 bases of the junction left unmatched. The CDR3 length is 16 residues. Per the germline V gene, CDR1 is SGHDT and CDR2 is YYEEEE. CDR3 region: CASSLTPGGANTEAFF. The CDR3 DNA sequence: TGTGCCAGCAGCTTGACTCCAGGGGGCGCGAACACTGAAGCTTTCTTT.

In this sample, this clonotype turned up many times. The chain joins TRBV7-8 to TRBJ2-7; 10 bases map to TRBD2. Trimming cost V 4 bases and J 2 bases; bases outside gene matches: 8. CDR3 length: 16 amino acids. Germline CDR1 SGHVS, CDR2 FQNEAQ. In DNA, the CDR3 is TGTGCCAGCAGCTCAGGGAGGCTAGCGGGAGCCTACGAGCAGTACTTC. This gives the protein CASSSGRLAGAYEQYF.

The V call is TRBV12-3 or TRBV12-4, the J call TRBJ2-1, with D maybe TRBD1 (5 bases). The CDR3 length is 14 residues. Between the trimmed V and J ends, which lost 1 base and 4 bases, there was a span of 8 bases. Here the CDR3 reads CASSLGGEYNEQFF. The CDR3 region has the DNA TGTGCCAGCAGTTTAGGGGGCGAGTACAATGAGCAGTTCTTC.

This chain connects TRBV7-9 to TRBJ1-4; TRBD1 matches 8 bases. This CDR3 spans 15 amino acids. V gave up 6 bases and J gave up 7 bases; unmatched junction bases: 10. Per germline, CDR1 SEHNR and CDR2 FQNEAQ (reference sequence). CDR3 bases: TGTGCCAGCAGTTCTGGGGCAGGGGGCTCTGAAAAACTGTTTTTT. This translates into CASSSGAGGSEKLFF. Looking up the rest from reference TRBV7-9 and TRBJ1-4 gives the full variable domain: DTGVSQNPRHKITKRGQNVTFRCDPISEHNRLYWYRQTLGQGPEFLTYFQNEAQLEKSRLLSDRFSAERPKGSFSTLEIQRTEQGDSAMYLCASSSGAGGSEKLFFGSGTQLSVL.

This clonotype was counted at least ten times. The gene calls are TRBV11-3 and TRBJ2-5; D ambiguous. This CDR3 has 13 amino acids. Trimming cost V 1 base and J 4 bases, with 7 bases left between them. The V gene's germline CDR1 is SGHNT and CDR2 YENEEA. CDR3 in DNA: TGTGCCAGCAGCTTAGCGATCACAGAGACCCAGTACTTC. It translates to CASSLAITETQYF.

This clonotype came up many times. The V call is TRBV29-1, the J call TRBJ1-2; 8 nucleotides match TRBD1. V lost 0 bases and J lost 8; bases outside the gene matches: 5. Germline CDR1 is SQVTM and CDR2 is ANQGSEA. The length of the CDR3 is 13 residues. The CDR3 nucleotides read TGCAGCGTTGAAGAACCCCCAGGGGGCGGCTACACCTTC. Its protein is CSVEEPPGGGYTF.